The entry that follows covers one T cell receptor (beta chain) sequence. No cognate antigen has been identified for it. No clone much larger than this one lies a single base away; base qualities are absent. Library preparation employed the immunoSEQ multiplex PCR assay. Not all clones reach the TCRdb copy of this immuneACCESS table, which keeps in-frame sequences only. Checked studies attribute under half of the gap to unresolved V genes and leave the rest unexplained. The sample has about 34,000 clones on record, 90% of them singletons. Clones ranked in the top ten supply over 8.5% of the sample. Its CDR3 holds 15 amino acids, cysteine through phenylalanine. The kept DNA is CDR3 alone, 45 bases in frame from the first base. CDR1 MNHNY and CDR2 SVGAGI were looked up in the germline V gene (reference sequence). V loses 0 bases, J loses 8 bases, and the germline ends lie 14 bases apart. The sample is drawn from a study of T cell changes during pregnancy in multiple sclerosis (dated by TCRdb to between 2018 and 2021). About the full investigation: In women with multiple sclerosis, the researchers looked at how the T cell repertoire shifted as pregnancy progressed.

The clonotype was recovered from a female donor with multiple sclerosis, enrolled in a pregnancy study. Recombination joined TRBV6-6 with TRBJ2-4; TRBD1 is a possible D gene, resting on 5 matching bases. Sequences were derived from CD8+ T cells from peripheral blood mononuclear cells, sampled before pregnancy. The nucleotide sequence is TGTGCCAGCAGTTACTCGATCGTGAGCAGGGACATTCAGTACTTC. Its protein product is CASSYSIVSRDIQYF.